This T cell receptor beta chain is drawn from a study of T-cell reconstitution after alpha-beta-depleted transplantation in children. Using unique molecular identifiers, the investigators prepared the TCRbeta library. TCRdb re-derived calls from the PCR reads in MiXCR, one entry per CDR3 protein. The sample carries a few hundred thousand distinct CDR3 sequences, approximately 10% recorded once. This clonotype was counted between two and nine times. CDR1 and CDR2 from the germline V gene are SGHTA and FQGNSA. CDR3 length equals 15 residues. V trimming: 5 bases; J trimming: 0 bases; junction bases outside the gene matches: 6.

The source material was PBMCs from the stem cell graft donor, sampled from the stem cell graft. This receptor was taken from a human donor who donated a stem cell graft to a child with acute lymphoblastic leukemia. This chain uses TRBV7-2 with TRBJ2-7; 8 bases fit TRBD2. The CDR3 DNA reads TGTGCCAGCAGCCCCGGCAGCGGGAGCTCCTACGAGCAGTACTTC. It yields the protein CASSPGSGSSYEQYF. The whole variable domain, remainder taken from reference TRBV7-2 and TRBJ2-7, is GAGVSQSPSNKVTEKGKDVELRCDPISGHTALYWYRQSLGQGLEFLIYFQGNSAPDKSGLPSDRFSAERTGGSVSTLTIQRTQQEDSAVYLCASSPGSGSSYEQYFGPGTRLTVT.